This TCR beta chain was obtained from a study of blood T cell repertoires in COVID-19. Only in-frame clones appear in the TCRdb table, and some are missing; sequencing was by immunoSEQ multiplex PCR. Seen here are about 490,000 clones, over 75% observed once, and the top ten hold more than 3%. Per the germline V gene, CDR1 is SGHRS and CDR2 is YFSETQ. V shed 6 bases, J shed 0 bases, and the junction held 11 bases outside the gene matches. This CDR3 comprises 17 residues. The sequence was collected from a human donor in a cohort sampled during active COVID-19. The V and J genes are TRBV5-1 and TRBJ2-3; 9 bases agree with TRBD2. The sequencing sample was made of peripheral blood. The CDR3 reads CASMVAATSGSTDTQYF. The CDR3 DNA is TGCGCCAGCATGGTCGCCGCGACTAGCGGTAGCACAGATACGCAGTATTTT.